Here is one T cell receptor beta chain with its context. No antigen is known for it. Assay used: immunoSEQ multiplex PCR; TCRdb lists only in-frame clones, some missing. Of 150,000 to 200,000 clones listed, about 91% are singletons. The sample originates from a study of T cell responses to AZD1222 COVID-19 vaccine. The CDR3 totals 15 residues. V was clipped by 0 bases and J by 6 bases, with 11 bases between them. Germline V gives CDR1 MNHEY, CDR2 SVGAGI. Overall study results and limits: Per reports, nearly half of all spike-specific TCRs target regions that are unmutated in variants. Spike-specific TCR depth and breadth grew after two AZD1222 doses. Donor demographics were predominantly white British with a female majority; clonal diversity may be underestimated. There were vaccine-associated CD4 TCRs across spike, dominant at 160-218 and 743-854.

This receptor was obtained from an adult in good health. The sample consisted of peripheral blood, taken on day 0 of AZD1222 vaccination. The chain carries TRBV6-5 and TRBJ2-2, with D possibly matching TRBD1 (6 bases). DNA for the CDR3: TGTGCCAGCAGTTACTCGAGGACAGCAGCCGGGGAGCTGTTTTTT. It translates to CASSYSRTAAGELFF.